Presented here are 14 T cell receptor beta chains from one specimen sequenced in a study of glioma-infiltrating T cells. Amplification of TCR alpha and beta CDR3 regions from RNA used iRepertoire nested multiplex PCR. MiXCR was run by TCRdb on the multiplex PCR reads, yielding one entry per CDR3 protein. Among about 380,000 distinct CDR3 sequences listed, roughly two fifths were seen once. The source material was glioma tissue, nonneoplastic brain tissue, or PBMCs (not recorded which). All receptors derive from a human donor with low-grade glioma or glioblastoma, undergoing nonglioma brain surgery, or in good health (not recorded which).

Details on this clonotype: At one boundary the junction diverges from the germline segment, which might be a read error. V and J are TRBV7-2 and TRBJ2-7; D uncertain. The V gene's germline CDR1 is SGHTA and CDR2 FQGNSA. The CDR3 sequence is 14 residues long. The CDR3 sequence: CASSLDNSFYQQYF. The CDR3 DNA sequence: TGTGCCAGCAGCTTAGATAACAGCTTCTACCAGCAGTACTTC.

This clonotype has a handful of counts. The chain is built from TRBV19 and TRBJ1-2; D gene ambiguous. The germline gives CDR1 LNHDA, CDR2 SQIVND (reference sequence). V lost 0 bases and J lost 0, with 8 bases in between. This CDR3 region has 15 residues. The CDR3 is CASSIEASTNYGYTF. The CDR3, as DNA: TGTGCCAGTAGTATAGAGGCCTCGACTAACTATGGCTACACCTTC. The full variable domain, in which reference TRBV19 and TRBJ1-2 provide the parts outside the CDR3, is DGGITQSPKYLFRKEGQNVTLSCEQNLNHDAMYWYRQDPGQGLRLIYYSQIVNDFQKGDIAEGYSVSREKKESFPLTVTSAQKNPTAFYLCASSIEASTNYGYTFGSGTRLTVV.

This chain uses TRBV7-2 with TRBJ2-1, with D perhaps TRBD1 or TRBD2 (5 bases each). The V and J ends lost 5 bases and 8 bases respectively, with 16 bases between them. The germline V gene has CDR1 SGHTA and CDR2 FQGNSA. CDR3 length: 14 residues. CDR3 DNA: TGTGCCAGCAGCCCAGACCGGGGCAGTTATGAGCAGTTCTTC. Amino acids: CASSPDRGSYEQFF.

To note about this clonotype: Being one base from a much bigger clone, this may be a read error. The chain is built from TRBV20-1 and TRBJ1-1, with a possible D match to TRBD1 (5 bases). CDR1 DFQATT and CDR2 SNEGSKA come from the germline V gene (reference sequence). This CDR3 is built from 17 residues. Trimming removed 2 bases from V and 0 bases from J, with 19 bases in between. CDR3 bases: TGCAGTGCTAGACCTATCCCAGGGAAGAGATTGAACACTGAAGCTTTCTTT. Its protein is CSARPIPGKRLNTEAFF.

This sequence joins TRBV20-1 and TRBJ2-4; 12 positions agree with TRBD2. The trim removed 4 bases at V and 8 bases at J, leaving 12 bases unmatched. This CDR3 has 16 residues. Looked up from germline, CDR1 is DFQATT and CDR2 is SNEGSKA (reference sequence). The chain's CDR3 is CSANGLAGKHGYIQYF. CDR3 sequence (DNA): TGCAGTGCTAACGGACTAGCGGGAAAACATGGCTACATTCAGTACTTC.

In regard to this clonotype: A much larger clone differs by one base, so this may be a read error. Here the CDR3 DNA reads TGTGCCAGCGGTTCGGACGGAACCGGGGAGCTGTTTTTT. Residues: CASGSDGTGELFF. This chain links TRBV6-5 with TRBJ2-2; D is ambiguous. There are 13 residues in the CDR3. CDR1 MNHEY and CDR2 SVGAGI come from the germline V gene. The ends were cut back, 8 bases at V and 5 bases at J, with 12 bases in the middle.

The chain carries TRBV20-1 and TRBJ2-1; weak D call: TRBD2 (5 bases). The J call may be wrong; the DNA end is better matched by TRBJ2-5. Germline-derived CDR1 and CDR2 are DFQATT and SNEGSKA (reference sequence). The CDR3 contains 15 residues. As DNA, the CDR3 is TGCAGTGCTAGAGATCCCGGGGTCCCTCCGGGGACCCAGTACTTC. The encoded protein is CSARDPGVPPGTQYF.

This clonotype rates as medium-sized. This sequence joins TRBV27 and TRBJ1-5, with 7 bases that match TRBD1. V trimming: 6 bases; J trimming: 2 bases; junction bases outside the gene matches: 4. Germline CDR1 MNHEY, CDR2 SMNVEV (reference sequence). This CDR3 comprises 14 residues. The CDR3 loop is CASSPGQGNQPQHF. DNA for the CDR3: TGTGCCAGCAGCCCAGGACAGGGCAATCAGCCCCAGCATTTT.

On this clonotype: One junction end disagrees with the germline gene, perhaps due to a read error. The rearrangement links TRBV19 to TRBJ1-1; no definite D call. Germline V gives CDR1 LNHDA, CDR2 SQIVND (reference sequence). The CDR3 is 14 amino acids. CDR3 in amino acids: CACSTAASGTEAFF. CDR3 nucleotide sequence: TGTGCCTGTAGTACAGCGGCTTCGGGCACTGAAGCTTTCTTT.

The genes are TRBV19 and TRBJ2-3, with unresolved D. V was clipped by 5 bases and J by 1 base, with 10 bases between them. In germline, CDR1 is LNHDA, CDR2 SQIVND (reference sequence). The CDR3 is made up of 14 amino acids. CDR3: CASSFRVGTDTQYF. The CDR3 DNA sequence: TGTGCCAGTAGTTTCCGGGTCGGCACAGATACGCAGTATTTT.

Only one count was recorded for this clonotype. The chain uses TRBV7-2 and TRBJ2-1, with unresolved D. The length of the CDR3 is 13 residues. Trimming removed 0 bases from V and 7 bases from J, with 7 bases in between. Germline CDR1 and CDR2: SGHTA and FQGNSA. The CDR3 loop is CASSLAGKNEQFF. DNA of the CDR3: TGTGCCAGCAGCTTAGCAGGGAAGAATGAGCAGTTCTTC.

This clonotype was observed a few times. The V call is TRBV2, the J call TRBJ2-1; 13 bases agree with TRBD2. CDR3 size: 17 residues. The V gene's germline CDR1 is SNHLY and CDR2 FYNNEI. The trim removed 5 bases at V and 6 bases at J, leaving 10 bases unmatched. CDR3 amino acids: CASSWTSGRAGTNEQFF. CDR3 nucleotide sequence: TGTGCCAGCAGTTGGACTAGCGGGAGAGCCGGGACCAATGAGCAGTTCTTC.

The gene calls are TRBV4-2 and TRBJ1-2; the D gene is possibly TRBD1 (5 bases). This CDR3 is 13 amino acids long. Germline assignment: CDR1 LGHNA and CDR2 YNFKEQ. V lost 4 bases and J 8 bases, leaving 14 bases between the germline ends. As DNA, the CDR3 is TGTGCCAGCAGCCGGGACCCCAAGCAAGGCTACACCTTC. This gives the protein CASSRDPKQGYTF.

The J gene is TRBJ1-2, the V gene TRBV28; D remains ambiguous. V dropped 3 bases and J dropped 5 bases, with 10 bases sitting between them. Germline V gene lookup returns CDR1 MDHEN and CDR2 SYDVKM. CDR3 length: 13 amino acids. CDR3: CASSFLVGYGYTF. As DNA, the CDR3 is TGTGCCAGCAGTTTCCTCGTAGGTTATGGCTACACCTTC.